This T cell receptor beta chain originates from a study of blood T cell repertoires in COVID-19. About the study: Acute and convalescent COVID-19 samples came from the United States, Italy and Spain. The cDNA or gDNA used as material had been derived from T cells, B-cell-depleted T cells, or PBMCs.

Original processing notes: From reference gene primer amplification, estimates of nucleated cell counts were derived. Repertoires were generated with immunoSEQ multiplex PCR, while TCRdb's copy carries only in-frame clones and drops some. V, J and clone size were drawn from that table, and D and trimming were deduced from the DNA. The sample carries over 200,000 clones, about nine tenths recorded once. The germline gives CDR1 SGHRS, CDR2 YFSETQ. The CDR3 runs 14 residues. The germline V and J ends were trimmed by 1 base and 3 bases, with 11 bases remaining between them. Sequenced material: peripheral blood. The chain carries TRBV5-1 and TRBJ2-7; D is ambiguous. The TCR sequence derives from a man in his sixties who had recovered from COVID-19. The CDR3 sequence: CASSLIQPSYEQYF. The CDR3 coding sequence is TGCGCCAGCAGCTTGATACAGCCGAGCTACGAGCAGTACTTC.